This TCR beta chain was found in a study of cytomegalovirus exposure and HLA in healthy donors. Germline values: CDR1 MNHEY, CDR2 SVGAGI. Trimming cost V 0 bases and J 4 bases, with 9 bases left between them. This CDR3 comprises 14 residues. This clone was picked up a small number of times. The antigen remains undetermined. The study, taken as a whole, reports: The authors listed 150 or so TCR beta chains as cytomegalovirus-associated.

Amplification used 60 Vbeta primers and 13 Jbeta primers. Produced via immunoSEQ multiplex PCR; TCRdb's table is partial and in-frame only. The sample lists over 150,000 clones; about four fifths were seen once. The sample was PBMCs. The sequence was collected from a man under 40 in good health and CMV-seropositive. V and J are TRBV6-5 and TRBJ2-5, with unresolved D. CDR3 in DNA: TGTGCCAGCAGTTACTCCCGGTTTGGAGAGACCCAGTACTTC. It encodes CASSYSRFGETQYF.